Below are 12 T cell receptor beta chains sequenced from a single sample in a study of blood T cell repertoires in COVID-19. Data came from immunoSEQ multiplex PCR; TCRdb stores just in-frame clones and leaves some out. The sample holds about 200,000 clones; about three quarters are singletons and the top ten take less than 6%. The sample comprised peripheral blood. The receptors here all came from a woman between 70 and 85 years old with acute or convalescent COVID-19.

The chain joins TRBV3-1 (or the pseudogene TRBV3-2) to TRBJ1-4; 9 bases are shared with TRBD1. With V trimmed by 3 bases and J by 8 bases, 7 bases remained unmatched. This CDR3 region has 15 residues. Germline CDR1 and CDR2: LGHDT and YNNKEL (reference sequence). The CDR3 DNA follows: TGTGCCAGCAGCCAGAGGGACAGGGTAGAAGAAAAACTGTTTTTT. It codes for CASSQRDRVEEKLFF.

V and J are TRBV29-1 and TRBJ1-2; D might be TRBD1 (6 bases). Germline V gene lookup returns CDR1 SQVTM and CDR2 ANQGSEA. The CDR3 has 12 amino acids. Trimming pared 3 bases from V and 6 bases from J, leaving 11 bases between. CDR3 in DNA: TGCAGCGTTGATGGGACAAAAAATGGCTACACCTTC. This gives the protein CSVDGTKNGYTF. The complete variable domain, with remaining parts taken from reference TRBV29-1 and TRBJ1-2, reads SAVISQKPSRDICQRGTSLTIQCQVDSQVTMMFWYRQQPGQSLTLIATANQGSEATYESGFVIDKFPISRPNLTFSTLTVSNMSPEDSSIYLCSVDGTKNGYTFGSGTRLTVV.

The chain couples TRBV28 to TRBJ1-5; possible D gene TRBD1, 5 bases. Germline values: CDR1 MDHEN, CDR2 SYDVKM. V lost 6 bases to trimming and J lost 2 bases, with 14 bases between them. The CDR3 runs 15 residues. CDR3 sequence: CASSVGDFGNQPQHF. The DNA for the CDR3 is TGTGCCAGCAGCGTAGGGGACTTTGGCAATCAGCCCCAGCATTTT.

The V gene is TRBV28, the J gene TRBJ2-7, with 7 bases aligning to TRBD1. V trimming: 2 bases; J trimming: 13 bases; junction bases outside the gene matches: 11. Germline values: CDR1 MDHEN, CDR2 SYDVKM. The CDR3 is made up of 13 amino acids. The CDR3 DNA follows: TGTGCCAGCAGTTTAGGACAGGTCCCCCGCCTCTACTTC. Protein sequence: CASSLGQVPRLYF. The full variable domain, with the rest looked up from reference TRBV28 and TRBJ2-7, is DVKVTQSSRYLVKRTGEKVFLECVQDMDHENMFWYRQDPGLGLRLIYFSYDVKMKEKGDIPEGYSVSREKKERFSLILESASTNQTSMYLCASSLGQVPRLYFGPGTRLTVT.

The chain combines TRBV7-3 with TRBJ2-3, with 8 bases identical to TRBD2. The junction had 5 bases not matched to a gene; V was cut back by 0 bases and J by 9 bases. CDR1 is SGHTA and CDR2 is FQGTGA in the germline V gene. CDR3 length equals 14 residues. This chain's CDR3 is CASSLTPAGGTQYF. In DNA form, the CDR3 reads TGTGCCAGCAGCTTAACGCCGGCGGGAGGCACGCAGTATTTT.

The chain carries TRBV5-4 and TRBJ2-7, with 9 bases that match TRBD1. The germline V gene encodes CDR1 SGHNT and CDR2 YYREEE (reference sequence). The CDR3 spans 16 residues. V was clipped by 0 bases and J by 2 bases; unmatched bases: 6. The CDR3 loop is CASSLGQGVNTYEQYF. DNA of the CDR3: TGTGCCAGCAGCTTGGGACAGGGGGTGAACACCTACGAGCAGTACTTC.

The rearrangement links TRBV9 to TRBJ1-4, with D unresolved. The germline V gene has CDR1 SGDLS and CDR2 YYNGEE. The CDR3 length is 14 residues. Trimming took off 0 bases at V and 8 bases at J, with 11 bases between the two ends. The CDR3 bases are TGTGCCAGCAGCGTAGAGGGAGGATGGGAAAAACTGTTTTTT. It translates to CASSVEGGWEKLFF.

The chain carries TRBV2 and TRBJ2-2; D perhaps matches TRBD2 (5 bases). The CDR3 is 13 amino acids. Germline V lookup: CDR1 SNHLY, CDR2 FYNNEI. V lost 7 bases and J lost 3, with 9 bases in between. This chain's CDR3 is CASNFGDTGELFF. The CDR3 DNA reads as TGTGCCAGCAACTTCGGGGACACCGGGGAGCTGTTTTTT.

The chain recombines TRBV30 with TRBJ2-1; 11 bases map to TRBD2. The CDR3 totals 15 residues. V gave up 0 bases and J gave up 4 bases; unmatched junction bases: 2. Germline CDR1 GTSNPN, CDR2 SVGIG (reference sequence). In DNA, the CDR3 is TGTGCCTGGAGTGTAGGACTAGCGGGTTACAATGAGCAGTTCTTC. Translated: CAWSVGLAGYNEQFF.

V usage is TRBV28 and J usage is TRBJ2-4; a weak D match, TRBD2 (6 bases). The V end lost 3 bases, the J end lost 8 bases, and 14 bases lay between the germline ends. CDR3 length: 14 residues. In germline, CDR1 is MDHEN, CDR2 SYDVKM. The CDR3 here is CASSFGRGGDIQYF. In DNA form, the CDR3 reads TGTGCCAGCAGTTTTGGGCGGGGTGGGGACATTCAGTACTTC.

This clone was recorded only once. The chain couples TRBV24-1 to TRBJ2-3, with 7 bases identical to TRBD2. This CDR3 is 12 amino acids long. Germline V lookup: CDR1 KGHDR, CDR2 SFDVKD. Losses at the gene ends were 9 bases for V and 3 bases for J; bases not matched to a gene: 2. In nucleotides, the CDR3 is TGTGCCACCGGGGGGGGAACAGATACGCAGTATTTT. It yields the protein CATGGGTDTQYF.

The V and J genes are TRBV6-5 and TRBJ1-2, with TRBD1 as a possible D gene (6 bases). Deletions cut 0 bases from V and 4 bases from J, with 9 bases between. The CDR3 runs 14 residues. The germline V gene encodes CDR1 MNHEY and CDR2 SVGAGI. In nucleotides, the CDR3 is TGTGCCAGCAGTTACTCCGGGGGGCTCTATGGCTACACCTTC. This gives the protein CASSYSGGLYGYTF.